The clone carrying this T cell receptor (beta chain) was seen just once. The CDR3 spans 19 residues. Germline-derived CDR1 and CDR2 are SGHVS and FQNEAQ. This record belongs to a study of OX40 agonist ivuxolimab in advanced cancers. Study-level background: Patients took ivuxolimab, an agonistic anti-OX40 (CD134) antibody. Eligibility rules accepted prior anti-PD-1, anti-PD-L1 or anti-CTLA-4 therapy, and approximately 40% had some. Patients enrolled in dose escalation were diagnosed with hepatocellular carcinoma, melanoma, renal cell or head and neck cancer.

Profiled with immunoSEQ multiplex PCR; TCRdb holds only in-frame clones, not every one. The table includes about 50,000 clones, roughly 84% detected once. The sequence was collected from an adult with an advanced solid tumor such as melanoma, head and neck, liver or kidney cancer. V gene TRBV7-8 combines with J gene TRBJ2-5; 11 nucleotides agree with TRBD2. The better agreement between TRBJ2-7 and the DNA end casts doubt on the J call. Specimen: CD4+ or CD8+ T cells sorted from blood, collected in a trial of the OX40 agonist ivuxolimab. The CDR3 sequence: CASSLEGSSGRKGTYEQYF. The CDR3 DNA reads TGTGCCAGCAGCTTAGAGGGTTCTAGCGGGAGGAAGGGGACTTACGAGCAGTACTTC.